Here is one TCR beta chain with its context. Its antigen is as yet unknown. The record originates from a study of lymphopenia after photon versus proton radiotherapy. Notes on the study in general: Relative stability marked proton patients; photon patients lost diversity and naive cells. Post-nadir TCR diversity decline inversely tracked overall survival among those who died. Post-nadir diversity loss with photons came from oligoclonal expansion, particularly CD8+ Temra cells.

The germline CDR1 and CDR2 sequences are SGHNT and YYREEE (reference sequence). The CDR3 spans 14 residues. Trimming cost V 4 bases and J 0 bases, with 7 bases left between them. Libraries were prepared by immunoSEQ multiplex PCR; TCRdb keeps only in-frame clonotypes and omits some of them. In the table there are tens of thousands of clones, around four fifths of which are singletons. Sequenced material: peripheral blood, taken from a patient treated with proton-based radiotherapy. The genes are TRBV5-4 and TRBJ2-2; D is unresolved. This receptor was obtained from a woman between 65 and 79 years old with pancreatic cancer. CDR3 sequence reads: CASSGRPNTGELFF. CDR3 bases: TGTGCCAGCAGCGGCAGGCCGAACACCGGGGAGCTGTTTTTT.